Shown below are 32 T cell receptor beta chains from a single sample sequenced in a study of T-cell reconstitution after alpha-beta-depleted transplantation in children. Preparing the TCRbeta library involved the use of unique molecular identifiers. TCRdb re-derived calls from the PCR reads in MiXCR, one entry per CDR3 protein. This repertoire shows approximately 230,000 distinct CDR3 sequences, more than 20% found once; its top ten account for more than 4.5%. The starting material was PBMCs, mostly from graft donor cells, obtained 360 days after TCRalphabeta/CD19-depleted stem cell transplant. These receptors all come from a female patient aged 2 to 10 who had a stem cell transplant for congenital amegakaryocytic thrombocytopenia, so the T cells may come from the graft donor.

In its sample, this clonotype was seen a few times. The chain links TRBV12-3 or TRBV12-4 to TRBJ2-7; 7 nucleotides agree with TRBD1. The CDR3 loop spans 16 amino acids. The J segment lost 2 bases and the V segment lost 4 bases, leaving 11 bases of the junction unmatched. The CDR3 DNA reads TGTGCCAGCAGTTCCAACAGGGGCGAGGGGCCCTACGAGCAGTACTTC. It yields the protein CASSSNRGEGPYEQYF.

CDR3 amino acids: CATSRARQGPYNEQFF. The CDR3 DNA is TGTGCCACCAGCAGAGCCCGACAGGGACCCTACAATGAGCAGTTCTTC. This chain links TRBV15 with TRBJ2-1; 7 bases line up with TRBD1. CDR3 size: 16 residues. Losses at the gene ends were 1 base for V and 2 bases for J; bases not matched to a gene: 5. CDR1 and CDR2 from the germline V gene are LNHNV and YYDKDF (reference sequence).

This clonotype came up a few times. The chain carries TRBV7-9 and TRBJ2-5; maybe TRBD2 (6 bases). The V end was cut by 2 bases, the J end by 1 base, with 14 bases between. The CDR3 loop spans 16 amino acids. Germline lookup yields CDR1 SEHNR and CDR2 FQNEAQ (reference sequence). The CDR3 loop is CASSLWDGLFQETQYF. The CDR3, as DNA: TGTGCCAGCAGCTTATGGGACGGACTATTCCAAGAGACCCAGTACTTC.

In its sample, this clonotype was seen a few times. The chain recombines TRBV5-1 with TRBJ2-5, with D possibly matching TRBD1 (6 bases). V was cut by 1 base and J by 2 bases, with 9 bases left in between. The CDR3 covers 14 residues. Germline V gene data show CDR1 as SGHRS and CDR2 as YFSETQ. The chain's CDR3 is CASSLSDRQETQYF. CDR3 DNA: TGCGCCAGCAGCTTGAGCGACAGGCAAGAGACCCAGTACTTC.

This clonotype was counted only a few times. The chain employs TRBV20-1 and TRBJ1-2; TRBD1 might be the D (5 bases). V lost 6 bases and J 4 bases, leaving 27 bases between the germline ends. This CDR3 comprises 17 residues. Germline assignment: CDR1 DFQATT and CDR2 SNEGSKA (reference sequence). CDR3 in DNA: TGCAGTGCCCCCCCCGGGGGAGACACAAATAAAGGCTATGGCTACACCTTC. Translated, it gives CSAPPGGDTNKGYGYTF.

The CDR3 coding sequence is TGCGCCAGCAGCCCCAGTGGCGGGCAGACCTACGAGCAGTACTTC. It specifies CASSPSGGQTYEQYF. This chain uses TRBV5-1 with TRBJ2-7; tentative D call: TRBD2 (5 bases). The CDR3 has 15 amino acids. V was cut by 4 bases and J by 2 bases, with 16 bases left in between. The V gene's germline CDR1 is SGHRS and CDR2 YFSETQ.

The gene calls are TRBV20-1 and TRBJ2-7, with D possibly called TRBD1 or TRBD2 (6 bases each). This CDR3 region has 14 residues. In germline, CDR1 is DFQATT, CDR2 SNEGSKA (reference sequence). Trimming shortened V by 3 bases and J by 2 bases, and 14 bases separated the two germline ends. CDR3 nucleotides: TGCAGTGCTAGGGGGGCGGGATCGGCCTACGAGCAGTACTTC. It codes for CSARGAGSAYEQYF.

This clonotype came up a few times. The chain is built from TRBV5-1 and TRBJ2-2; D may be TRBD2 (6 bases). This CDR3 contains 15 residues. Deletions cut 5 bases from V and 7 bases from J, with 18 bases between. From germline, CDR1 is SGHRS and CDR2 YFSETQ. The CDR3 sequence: CASRSTRGGFGELFF. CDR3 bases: TGCGCCAGCAGATCCACCCGAGGAGGGTTCGGGGAGCTGTTTTTT. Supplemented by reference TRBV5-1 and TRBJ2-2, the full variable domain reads KAGVTQTPRYLIKTRGQQVTLSCSPISGHRSVSWYQQTPGQGLQFLFEYFSETQRNKGNFPGRFSGRQFSNSRSEMNVSTLELGDSALYLCASRSTRGGFGELFFGEGSRLTVL.

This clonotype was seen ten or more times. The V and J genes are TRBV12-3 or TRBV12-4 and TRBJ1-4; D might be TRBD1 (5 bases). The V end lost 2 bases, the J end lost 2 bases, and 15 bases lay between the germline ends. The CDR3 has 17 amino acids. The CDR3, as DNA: TGTGCCAGCAGTTTAAGCCCCTATCAGGGTACTAATGAAAAACTGTTTTTT. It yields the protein CASSLSPYQGTNEKLFF.

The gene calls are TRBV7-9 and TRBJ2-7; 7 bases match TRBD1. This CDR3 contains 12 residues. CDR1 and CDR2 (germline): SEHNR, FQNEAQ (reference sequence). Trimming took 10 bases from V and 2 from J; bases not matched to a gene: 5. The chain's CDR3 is CATTQGAYEQYF. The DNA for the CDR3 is TGTGCCACCACTCAGGGGGCCTACGAGCAGTACTTC. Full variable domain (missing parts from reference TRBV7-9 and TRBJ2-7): DTGVSQNPRHKITKRGQNVTFRCDPISEHNRLYWYRQTLGQGPEFLTYFQNEAQLEKSRLLSDRFSAERPKGSFSTLEIQRTEQGDSAMYLCATTQGAYEQYFGPGTRLTVT.

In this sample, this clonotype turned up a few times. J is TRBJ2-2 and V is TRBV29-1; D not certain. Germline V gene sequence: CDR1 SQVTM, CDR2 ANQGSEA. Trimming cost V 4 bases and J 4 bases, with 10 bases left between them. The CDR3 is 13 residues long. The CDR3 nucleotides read TGCAGCGTTGTCCCCAGGTTCACCGGGGAGCTGTTTTTT. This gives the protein CSVVPRFTGELFF.

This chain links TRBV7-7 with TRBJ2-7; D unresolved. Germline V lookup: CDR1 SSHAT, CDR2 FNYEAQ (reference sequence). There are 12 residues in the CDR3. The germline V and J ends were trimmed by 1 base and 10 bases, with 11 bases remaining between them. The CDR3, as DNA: TGTGCCAGCAGCTTAGTTGGGAATAACCAGTACTTC. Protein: CASSLVGNNQYF.

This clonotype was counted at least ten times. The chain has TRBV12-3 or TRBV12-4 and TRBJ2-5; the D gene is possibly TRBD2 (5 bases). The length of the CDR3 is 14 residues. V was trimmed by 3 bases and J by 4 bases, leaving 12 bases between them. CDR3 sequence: CASSLAGVRETQYF. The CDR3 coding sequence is TGTGCCAGCAGTTTGGCCGGGGTTCGAGAGACCCAGTACTTC.

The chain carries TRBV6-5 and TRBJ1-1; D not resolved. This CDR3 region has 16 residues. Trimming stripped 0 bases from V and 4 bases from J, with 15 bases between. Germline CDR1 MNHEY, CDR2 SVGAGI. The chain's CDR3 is CASSYSFPSRPTEAFF. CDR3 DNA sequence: TGTGCCAGCAGTTACTCGTTTCCGTCCAGGCCCACTGAAGCTTTCTTT.

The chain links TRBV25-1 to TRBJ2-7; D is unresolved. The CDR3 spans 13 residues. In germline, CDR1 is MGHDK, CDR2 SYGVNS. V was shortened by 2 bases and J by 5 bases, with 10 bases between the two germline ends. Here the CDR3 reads CASSENPSHEQYF. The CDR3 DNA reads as TGTGCCAGCAGTGAAAACCCGTCCCACGAGCAGTACTTC.

For the CDR3, the DNA is TGCAGCGCAAGACTAGCGGGTCCCTACGAGCAGTACTTC. It translates to CSARLAGPYEQYF. J is TRBJ2-7 and V is TRBV29-1, with 10 nucleotides matching TRBD2. Germline values: CDR1 SQVTM, CDR2 ANQGSEA. CDR3 length: 13 residues. The J segment lost 2 bases and the V segment lost 7 bases, leaving 5 bases of the junction unmatched.

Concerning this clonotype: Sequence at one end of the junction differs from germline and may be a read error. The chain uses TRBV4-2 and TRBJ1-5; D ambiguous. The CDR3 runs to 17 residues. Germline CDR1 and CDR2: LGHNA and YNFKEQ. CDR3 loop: CVSSQDSTAYSNQPQHF. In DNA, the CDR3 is TGTGTCAGCAGCCAAGATAGTACAGCGTATAGCAATCAGCCCCAGCATTTT.

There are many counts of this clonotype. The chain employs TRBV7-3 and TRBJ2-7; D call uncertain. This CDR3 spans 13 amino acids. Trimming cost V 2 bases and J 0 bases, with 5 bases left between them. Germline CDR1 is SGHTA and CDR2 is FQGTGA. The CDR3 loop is CASSLSPSYEQYF. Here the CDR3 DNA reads TGTGCCAGCAGCTTATCCCCCTCCTACGAGCAGTACTTC.

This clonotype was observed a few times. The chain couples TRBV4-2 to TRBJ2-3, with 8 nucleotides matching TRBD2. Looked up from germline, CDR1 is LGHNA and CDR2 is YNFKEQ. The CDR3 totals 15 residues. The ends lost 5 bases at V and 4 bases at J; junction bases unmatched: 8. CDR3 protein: CASSSAGANADTQYF. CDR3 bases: TGTGCCAGCAGCTCAGCGGGAGCCAACGCAGATACGCAGTATTTT.

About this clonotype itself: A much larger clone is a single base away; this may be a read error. The CDR3 sequence is CGSSPFTSGTNNEQFF. In DNA, the CDR3 is TGTGGCAGCTCACCATTTACTAGCGGTACAAACAATGAGCAGTTCTTC. The chain couples TRBV18 to TRBJ2-1; TRBD2 aligns across 8 bases. The CDR3 totals 16 residues. CDR1 is KGHSH, CDR2 LQKENI, per germline.

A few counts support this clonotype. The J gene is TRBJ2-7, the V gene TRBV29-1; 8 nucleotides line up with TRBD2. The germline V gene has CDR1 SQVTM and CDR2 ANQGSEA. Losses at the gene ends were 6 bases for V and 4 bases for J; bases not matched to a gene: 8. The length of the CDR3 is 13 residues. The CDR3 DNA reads TGCAGCGTGGGGACTAGTGGGCGTTACGAGCAGTACTTC. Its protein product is CSVGTSGRYEQYF.

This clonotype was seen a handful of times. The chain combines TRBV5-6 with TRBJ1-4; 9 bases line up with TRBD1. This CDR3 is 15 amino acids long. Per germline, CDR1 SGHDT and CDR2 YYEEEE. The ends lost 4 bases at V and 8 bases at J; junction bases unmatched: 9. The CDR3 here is CASSKRTGVKEKLFF. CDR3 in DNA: TGTGCCAGCAGCAAACGGACAGGGGTAAAGGAAAAACTGTTTTTT.

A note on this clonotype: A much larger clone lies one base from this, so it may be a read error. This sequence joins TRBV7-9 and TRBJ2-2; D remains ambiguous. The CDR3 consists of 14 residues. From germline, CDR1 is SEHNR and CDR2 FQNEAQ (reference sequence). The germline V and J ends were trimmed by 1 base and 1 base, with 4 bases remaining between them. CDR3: CASSLVMNTGELFF. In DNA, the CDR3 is TGTGCCAGCAGCTTAGTTATGAACACCGGGGAGCTGTTTTTT.

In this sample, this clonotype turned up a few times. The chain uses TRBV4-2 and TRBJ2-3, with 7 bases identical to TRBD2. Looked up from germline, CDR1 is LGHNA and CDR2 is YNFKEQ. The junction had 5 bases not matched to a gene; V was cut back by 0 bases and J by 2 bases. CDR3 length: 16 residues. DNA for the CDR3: TGTGCCAGCAGCCAAGAGAAAGCGGGAAACACAGATACGCAGTATTTT. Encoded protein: CASSQEKAGNTDTQYF.

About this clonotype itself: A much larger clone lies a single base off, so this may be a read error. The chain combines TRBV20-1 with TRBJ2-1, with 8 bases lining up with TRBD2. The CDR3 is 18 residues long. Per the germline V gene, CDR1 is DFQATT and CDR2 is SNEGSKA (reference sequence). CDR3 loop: CCASFHGRAFKSYGEQFF. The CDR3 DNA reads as TGCTGTGCTAGCTTTCACGGGAGGGCCTTTAAGTCCTACGGTGAGCAGTTCTTC.

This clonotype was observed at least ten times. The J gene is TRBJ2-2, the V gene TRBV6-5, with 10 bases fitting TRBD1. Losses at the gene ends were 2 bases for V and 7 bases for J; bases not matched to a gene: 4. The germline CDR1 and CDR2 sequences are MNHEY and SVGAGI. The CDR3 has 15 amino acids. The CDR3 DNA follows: TGTGCCAGCAGTTACGAGACAGGGGGCGGCGGGGAGCTGTTTTTT. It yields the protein CASSYETGGGGELFF.

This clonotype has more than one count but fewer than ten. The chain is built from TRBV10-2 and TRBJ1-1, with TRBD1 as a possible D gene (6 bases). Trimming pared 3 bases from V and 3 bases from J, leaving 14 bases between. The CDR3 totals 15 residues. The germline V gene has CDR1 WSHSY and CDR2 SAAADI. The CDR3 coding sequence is TGCGCCAGCAGTGAATTCGGGGGCGCCTACACTGAAGCTTTCTTT. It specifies CASSEFGGAYTEAFF.

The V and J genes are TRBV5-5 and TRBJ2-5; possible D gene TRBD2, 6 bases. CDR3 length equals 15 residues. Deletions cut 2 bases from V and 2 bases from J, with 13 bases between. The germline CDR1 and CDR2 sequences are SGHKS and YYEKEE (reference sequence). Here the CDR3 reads CASSFAGLAQETQYF. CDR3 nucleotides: TGTGCCAGCAGCTTTGCGGGACTCGCGCAAGAGACCCAGTACTTC.

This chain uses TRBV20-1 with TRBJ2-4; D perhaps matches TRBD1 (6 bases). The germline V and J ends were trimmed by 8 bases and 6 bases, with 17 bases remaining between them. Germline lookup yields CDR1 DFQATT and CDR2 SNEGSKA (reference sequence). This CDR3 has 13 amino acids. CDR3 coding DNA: TGCAGTACACTTGACAGGAGCCTAAACATTCAGTACTTC. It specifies CSTLDRSLNIQYF.

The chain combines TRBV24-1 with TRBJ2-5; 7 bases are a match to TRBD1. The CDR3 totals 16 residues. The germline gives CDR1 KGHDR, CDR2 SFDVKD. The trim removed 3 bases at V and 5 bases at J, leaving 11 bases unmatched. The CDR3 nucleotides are TGTGCCACCAGTGATCAATTCGTGACAGGGACGGAGACCCAGTACTTC. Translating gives CATSDQFVTGTETQYF.

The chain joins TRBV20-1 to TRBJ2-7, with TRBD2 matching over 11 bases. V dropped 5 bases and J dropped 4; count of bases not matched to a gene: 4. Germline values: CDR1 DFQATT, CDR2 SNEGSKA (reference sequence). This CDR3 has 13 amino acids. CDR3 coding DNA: TGCAGTGCTTGCGGGACTAGCGGTTACGAGCAGTACTTC. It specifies CSACGTSGYEQYF.

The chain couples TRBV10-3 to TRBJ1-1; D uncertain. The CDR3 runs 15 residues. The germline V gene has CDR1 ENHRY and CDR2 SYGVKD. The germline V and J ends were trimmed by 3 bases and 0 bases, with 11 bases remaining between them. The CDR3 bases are TGTGCCATCAGTGACCCGAGCGATGTGAACACTGAAGCTTTCTTT. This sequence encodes CAISDPSDVNTEAFF.